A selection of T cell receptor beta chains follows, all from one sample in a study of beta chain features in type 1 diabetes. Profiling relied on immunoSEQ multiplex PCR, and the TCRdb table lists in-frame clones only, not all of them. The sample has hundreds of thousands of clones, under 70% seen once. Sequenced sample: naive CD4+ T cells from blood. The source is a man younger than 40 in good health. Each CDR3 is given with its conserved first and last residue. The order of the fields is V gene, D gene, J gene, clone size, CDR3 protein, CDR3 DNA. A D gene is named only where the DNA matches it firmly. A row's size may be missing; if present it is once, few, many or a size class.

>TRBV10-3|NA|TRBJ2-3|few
CAISEGVTSTDTQYF
TGTGCCATCAGTGAAGGGGTCACCAGCACAGATACGCAGTATTTT
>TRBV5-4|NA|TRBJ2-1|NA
CASSIDNEQFF
TGTGCCAGCAGCATTGATAATGAGCAGTTCTTC
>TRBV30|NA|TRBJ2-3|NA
CAWSRGLPTDTQYF
TGTGCCTGGAGCCGAGGACTTCCCACAGATACGCAGTATTTT
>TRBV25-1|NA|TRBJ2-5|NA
CASSDKWYQETQYF
TGTGCCAGTTCGGACAAATGGTACCAAGAGACCCAGTACTTC
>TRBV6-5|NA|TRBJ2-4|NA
CASSYSEGLAKNIQYF
TGTGCCAGCAGTTACTCGGAGGGCCTAGCCAAAAACATTCAGTACTTC
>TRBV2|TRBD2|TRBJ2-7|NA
CASSRTSGSSYEQYF
TGTGCCAGCAGTCGGACTAGCGGGAGCTCCTACGAGCAGTACTTC
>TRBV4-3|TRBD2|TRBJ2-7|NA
CASSQQSASGISSYEQYF
TGCGCCAGCAGCCAACAGTCGGCTAGCGGGATTAGCTCCTACGAGCAGTACTTC
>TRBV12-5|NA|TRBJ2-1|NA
CASGLVLRQRDNEQFF
TGTGCTAGTGGTTTGGTACTGCGACAGAGAGACAATGAGCAGTTCTTC
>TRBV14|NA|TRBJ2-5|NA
CASSLRTRYQETQYF
TGTGCCAGCAGCCTCAGGACACGATACCAAGAGACCCAGTACTTC
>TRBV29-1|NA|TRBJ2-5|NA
CSVVQEETQYF
TGCAGCGTTGTACAGGAAGAGACCCAGTACTTC
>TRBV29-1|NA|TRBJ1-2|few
CSVVRVEGGYTF
TGCAGCGTCGTTAGGGTTGAGGGTGGCTACACCTTC
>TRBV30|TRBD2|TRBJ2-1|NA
CAWSGLAGLYNEQFF
TGTGCCTGGAGTGGGCTAGCGGGACTCTACAATGAGCAGTTCTTC
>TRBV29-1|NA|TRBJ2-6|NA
CSVGSGANVLTF
TGCAGCGTGGGCTCTGGGGCCAACGTCCTGACTTTC
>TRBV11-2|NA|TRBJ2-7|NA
CASSTAAVYEQYF
TGTGCCAGCAGTACCGCGGCGGTATACGAGCAGTACTTC
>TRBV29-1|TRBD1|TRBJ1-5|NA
CSVVETGVSNQPQHF
TGCAGCGTTGTCGAGACAGGGGTTAGCAATCAGCCCCAGCATTTT
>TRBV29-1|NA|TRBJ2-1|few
CSVEGLLSYNEQFF
TGCAGCGTTGAAGGACTTCTCTCCTACAATGAGCAGTTCTTC
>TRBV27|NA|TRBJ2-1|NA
CASSLLPEGQFF
TGTGCCAGCAGTTTATTGCCTGAAGGGCAGTTCTTC
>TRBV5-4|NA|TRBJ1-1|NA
CASSLYQGKAEAFF
TGTGCCAGCAGCTTGTACCAGGGGAAGGCTGAAGCTTTCTTT
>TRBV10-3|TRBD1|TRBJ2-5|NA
CATWTGQETQYF
TGTGCCACCTGGACAGGTCAAGAGACCCAGTACTTC